This T cell receptor beta chain was sequenced during a study of blood T cell repertoires in COVID-19. As for the study in general: COVID-19 samples from acute and convalescent phases originated in the United States, Italy and Spain.

This CDR3 region has 15 residues. The V segment lost 4 bases and the J segment 5 bases; nucleotides outside the gene matches: 5. Germline V gives CDR1 SGHNT, CDR2 YYREEE (reference sequence). Source study methods: How many nucleated cells were present was estimated from reference gene primer amplification. Generated by immunoSEQ multiplex PCR, the TCRdb table keeps only in-frame clones and is missing some. V and J calls and clone size are as listed in that table; D and trimming were resolved from the DNA. Among some 52,000 clones listed, under 90% were seen once. The sequencing input was peripheral blood. The receptor's source is a man aged 45-60 years with acute or convalescent COVID-19. The chain uses TRBV5-4 and TRBJ2-2; 10 bases are a match to TRBD2. CDR3 amino acids: CASSPGLAETGELFF. In DNA form, the CDR3 reads TGTGCCAGCAGCCCCGGACTAGCGGAAACCGGGGAGCTGTTTTTT.